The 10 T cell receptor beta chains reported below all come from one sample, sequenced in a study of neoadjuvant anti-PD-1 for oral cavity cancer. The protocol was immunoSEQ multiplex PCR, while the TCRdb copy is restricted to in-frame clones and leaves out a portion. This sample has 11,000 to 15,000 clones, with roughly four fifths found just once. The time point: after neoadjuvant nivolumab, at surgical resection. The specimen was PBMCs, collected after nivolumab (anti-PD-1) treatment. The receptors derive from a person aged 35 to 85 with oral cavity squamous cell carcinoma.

The CDR3 bases are TGTGCCAGCAGATCCCAGGGGCCTAGGGAGCAGTTCTTC. Encoded protein: CASRSQGPREQFF. The gene calls are TRBV28 and TRBJ2-1, with TRBD1 as a possible D gene (6 bases). Trimming shortened V by 6 bases and J by 10 bases, and 16 bases separated the two germline ends. Germline CDR1 MDHEN, CDR2 SYDVKM. The CDR3 has 13 residues.

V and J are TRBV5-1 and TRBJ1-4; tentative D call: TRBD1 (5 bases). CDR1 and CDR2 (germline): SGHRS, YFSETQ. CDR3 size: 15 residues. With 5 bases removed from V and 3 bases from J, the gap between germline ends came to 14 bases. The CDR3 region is CASRDRRVPNEKLFF. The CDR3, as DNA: TGCGCCAGCAGGGATCGCAGGGTCCCTAATGAAAAACTGTTTTTT.

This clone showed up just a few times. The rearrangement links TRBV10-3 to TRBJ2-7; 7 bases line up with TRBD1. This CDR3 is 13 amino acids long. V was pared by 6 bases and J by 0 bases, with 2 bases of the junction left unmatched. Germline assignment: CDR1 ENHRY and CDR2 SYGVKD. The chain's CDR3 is CAIRGQSSYEQYF. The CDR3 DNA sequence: TGTGCCATCAGGGGACAGTCCTCCTACGAGCAGTACTTC.

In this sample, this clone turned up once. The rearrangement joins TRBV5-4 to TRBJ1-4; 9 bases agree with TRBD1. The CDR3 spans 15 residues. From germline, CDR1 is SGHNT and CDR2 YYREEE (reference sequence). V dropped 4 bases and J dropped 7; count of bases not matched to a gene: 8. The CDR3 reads CASSPPGQGPEKLFF. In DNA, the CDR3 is TGTGCCAGCAGCCCTCCGGGACAGGGTCCTGAAAAACTGTTTTTT.

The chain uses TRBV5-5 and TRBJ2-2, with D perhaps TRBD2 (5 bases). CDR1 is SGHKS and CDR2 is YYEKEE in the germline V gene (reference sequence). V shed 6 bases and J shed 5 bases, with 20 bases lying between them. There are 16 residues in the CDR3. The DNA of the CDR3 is TGTGCCAGCACCCCAGTAGGGCCCCGAGGGACCGGGGAGCTGTTTTTT. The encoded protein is CASTPVGPRGTGELFF.

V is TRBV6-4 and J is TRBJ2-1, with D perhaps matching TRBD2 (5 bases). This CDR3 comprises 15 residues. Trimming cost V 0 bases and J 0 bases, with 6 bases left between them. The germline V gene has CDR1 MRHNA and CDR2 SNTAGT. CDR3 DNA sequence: TGTGCCAGCAGTGACTCGGCGGGCTCCTACAATGAGCAGTTCTTC. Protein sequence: CASSDSAGSYNEQFF.

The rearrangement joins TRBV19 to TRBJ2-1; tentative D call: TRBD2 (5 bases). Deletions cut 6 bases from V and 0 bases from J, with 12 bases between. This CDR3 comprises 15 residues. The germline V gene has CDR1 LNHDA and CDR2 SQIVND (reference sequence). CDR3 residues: CASRPSPRSYNEQFF. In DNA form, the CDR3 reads TGTGCCAGTAGGCCTAGCCCACGCTCCTACAATGAGCAGTTCTTC.

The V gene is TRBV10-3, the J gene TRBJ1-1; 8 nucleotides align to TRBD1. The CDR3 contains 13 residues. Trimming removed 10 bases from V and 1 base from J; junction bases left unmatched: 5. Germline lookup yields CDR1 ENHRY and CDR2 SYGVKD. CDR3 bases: TGTGCCACTTTGACAGGGGCGAACACTGAAGCTTTCTTT. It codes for CATLTGANTEAFF.

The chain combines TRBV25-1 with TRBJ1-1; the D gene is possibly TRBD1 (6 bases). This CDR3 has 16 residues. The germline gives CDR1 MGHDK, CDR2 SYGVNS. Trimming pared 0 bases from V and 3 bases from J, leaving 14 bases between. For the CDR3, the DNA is TGTGCCAGCAGTGAATATGCCGGGGCAGGGGACACTGAAGCTTTCTTT. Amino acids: CASSEYAGAGDTEAFF.

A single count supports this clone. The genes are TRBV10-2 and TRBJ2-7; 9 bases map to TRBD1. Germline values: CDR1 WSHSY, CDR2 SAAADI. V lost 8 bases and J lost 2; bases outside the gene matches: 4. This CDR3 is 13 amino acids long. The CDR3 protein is CASARDRAYEQYF. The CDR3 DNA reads TGCGCCAGCGCCCGGGACAGGGCCTACGAGCAGTACTTC.